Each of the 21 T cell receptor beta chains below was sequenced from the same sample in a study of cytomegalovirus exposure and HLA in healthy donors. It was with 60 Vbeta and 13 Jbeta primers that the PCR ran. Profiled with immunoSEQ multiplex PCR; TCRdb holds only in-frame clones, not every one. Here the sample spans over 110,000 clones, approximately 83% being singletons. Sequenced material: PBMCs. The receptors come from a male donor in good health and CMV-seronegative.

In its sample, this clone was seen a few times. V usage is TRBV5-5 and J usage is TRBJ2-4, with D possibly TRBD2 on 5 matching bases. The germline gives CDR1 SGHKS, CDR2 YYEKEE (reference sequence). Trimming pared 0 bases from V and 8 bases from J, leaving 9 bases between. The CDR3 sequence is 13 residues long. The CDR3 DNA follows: TGTGCCAGCAGCTTGGGGGTGAGGGACATTCAGTACTTC. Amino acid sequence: CASSLGVRDIQYF.

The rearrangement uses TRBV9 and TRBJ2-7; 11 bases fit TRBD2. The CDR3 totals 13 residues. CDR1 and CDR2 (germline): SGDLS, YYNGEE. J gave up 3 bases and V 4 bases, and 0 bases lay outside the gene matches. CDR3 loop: CASSTSGGYEQYF. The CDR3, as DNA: TGTGCCAGCAGCACTAGCGGGGGCTACGAGCAGTACTTC.

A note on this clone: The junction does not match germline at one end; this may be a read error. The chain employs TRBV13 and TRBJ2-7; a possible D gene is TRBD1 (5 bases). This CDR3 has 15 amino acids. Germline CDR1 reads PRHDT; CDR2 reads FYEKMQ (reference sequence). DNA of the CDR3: TGTGCCAGCAGCTTAATGGGGCAGGGTCCCTACGGGCAGTACTTC. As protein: CASSLMGQGPYGQYF.

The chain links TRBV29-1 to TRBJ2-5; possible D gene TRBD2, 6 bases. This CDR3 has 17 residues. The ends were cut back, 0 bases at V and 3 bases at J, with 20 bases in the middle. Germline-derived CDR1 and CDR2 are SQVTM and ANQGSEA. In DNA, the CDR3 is TGCAGCGTTGAAGATCAATTAGTAGCGGAGGTGGAAGAGACCCAGTACTTC. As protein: CSVEDQLVAEVEETQYF.

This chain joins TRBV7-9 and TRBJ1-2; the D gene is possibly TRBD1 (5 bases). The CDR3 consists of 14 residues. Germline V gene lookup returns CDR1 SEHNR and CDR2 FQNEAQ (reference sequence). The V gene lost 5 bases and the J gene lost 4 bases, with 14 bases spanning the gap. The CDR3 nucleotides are TGTGCCAGCAGCGCTTGGGGGGGGACCTATGGCTACACCTTC. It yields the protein CASSAWGGTYGYTF.

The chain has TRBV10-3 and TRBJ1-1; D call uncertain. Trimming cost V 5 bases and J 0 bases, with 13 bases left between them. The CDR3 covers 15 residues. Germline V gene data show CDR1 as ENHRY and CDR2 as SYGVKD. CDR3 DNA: TGTGCCATCAGTCAGCGGGGTGAAATGAACACTGAAGCTTTCTTT. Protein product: CAISQRGEMNTEAFF.

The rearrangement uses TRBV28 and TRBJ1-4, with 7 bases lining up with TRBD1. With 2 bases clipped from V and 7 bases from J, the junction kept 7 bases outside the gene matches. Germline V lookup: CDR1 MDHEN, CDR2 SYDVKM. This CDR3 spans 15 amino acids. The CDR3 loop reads CASSLGTVELEKLFF. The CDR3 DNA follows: TGTGCCAGCAGTTTAGGGACAGTCGAACTTGAAAAACTGTTTTTT.

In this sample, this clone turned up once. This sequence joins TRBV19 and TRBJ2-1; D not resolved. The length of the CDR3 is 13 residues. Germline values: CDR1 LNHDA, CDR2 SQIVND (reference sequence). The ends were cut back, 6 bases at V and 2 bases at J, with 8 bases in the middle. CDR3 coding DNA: TGTGCCAGTAGCCTTATTACCTACAATGAGCAGTTCTTC. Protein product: CASSLITYNEQFF.

CDR3 sequence reads: CSAGLNYEQYF. DNA for the CDR3: TGCAGTGCTGGCCTCAACTACGAGCAGTACTTC. This rearrangement joins TRBV20-1 to TRBJ2-7; no definite D call. Germline CDR1 is DFQATT and CDR2 is SNEGSKA (reference sequence). The CDR3 extends over 11 amino acids. V dropped 5 bases and J dropped 3 bases, with 8 bases sitting between them.

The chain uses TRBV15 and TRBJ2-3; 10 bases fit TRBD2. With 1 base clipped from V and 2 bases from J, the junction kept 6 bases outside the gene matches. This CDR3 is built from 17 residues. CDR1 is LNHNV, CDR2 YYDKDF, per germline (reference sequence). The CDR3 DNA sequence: TGTGCCACCAGCAGAGGTCTACTAGCGGGATTCACAGATACGCAGTATTTT. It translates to CATSRGLLAGFTDTQYF.

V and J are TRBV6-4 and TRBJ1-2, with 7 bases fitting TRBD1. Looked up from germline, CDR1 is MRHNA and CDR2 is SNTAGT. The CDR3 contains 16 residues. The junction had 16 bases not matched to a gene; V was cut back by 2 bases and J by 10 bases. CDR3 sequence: CASSDRLGSGQRFYTF. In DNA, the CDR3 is TGTGCCAGCAGTGACCGGTTGGGTTCGGGACAGAGATTCTACACCTTC.

The chain's CDR3 is CASADRAYEQYF. In nucleotides, the CDR3 is TGTGCCAGCGCGGACAGGGCCTACGAGCAGTACTTC. The V and J genes are TRBV6-6 and TRBJ2-7; 8 nucleotides align to TRBD1. The germline V gene encodes CDR1 MNHNY and CDR2 SVGAGI (reference sequence). V gave up 8 bases and J gave up 2 bases; unmatched junction bases: 2. The CDR3 sequence is 12 residues long.

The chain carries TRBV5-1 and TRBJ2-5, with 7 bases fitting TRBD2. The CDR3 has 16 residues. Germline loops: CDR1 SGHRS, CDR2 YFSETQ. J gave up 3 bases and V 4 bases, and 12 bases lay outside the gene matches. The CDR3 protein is CASSHTSGRGEETQYF. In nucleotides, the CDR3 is TGCGCCAGCAGCCATACCTCCGGACGGGGGGAAGAGACCCAGTACTTC.

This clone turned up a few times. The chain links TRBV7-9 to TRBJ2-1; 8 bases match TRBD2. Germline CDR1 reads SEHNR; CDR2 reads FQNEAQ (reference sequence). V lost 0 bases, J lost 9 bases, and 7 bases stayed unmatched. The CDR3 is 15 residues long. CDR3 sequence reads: CASSLAGLGGGEQFF. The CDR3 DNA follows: TGTGCCAGCAGCTTAGCGGGACTAGGGGGGGGTGAGCAGTTCTTC.

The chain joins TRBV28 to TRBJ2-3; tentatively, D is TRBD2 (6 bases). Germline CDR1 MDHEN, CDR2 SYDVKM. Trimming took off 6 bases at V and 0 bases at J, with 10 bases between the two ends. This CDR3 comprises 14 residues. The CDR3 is CASSLRGSTDTQYF. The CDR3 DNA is TGTGCCAGCAGCCTACGGGGGAGCACAGATACGCAGTATTTT.

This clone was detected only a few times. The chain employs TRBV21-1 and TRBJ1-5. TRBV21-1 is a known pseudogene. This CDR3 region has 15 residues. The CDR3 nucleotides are TGTGCCAGCAGCAAAGGGGGGGTTCGGGATCAGCCCCAGCATTTT. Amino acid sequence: CASSKGGVRDQPQHF.

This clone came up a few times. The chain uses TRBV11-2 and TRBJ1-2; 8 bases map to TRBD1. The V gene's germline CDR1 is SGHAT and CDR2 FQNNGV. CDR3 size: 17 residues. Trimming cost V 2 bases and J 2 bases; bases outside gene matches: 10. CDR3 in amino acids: CASSLTGTGSTNYGYTF. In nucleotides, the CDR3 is TGTGCCAGCAGCTTAACCGGGACAGGATCGACCAACTATGGCTACACCTTC.

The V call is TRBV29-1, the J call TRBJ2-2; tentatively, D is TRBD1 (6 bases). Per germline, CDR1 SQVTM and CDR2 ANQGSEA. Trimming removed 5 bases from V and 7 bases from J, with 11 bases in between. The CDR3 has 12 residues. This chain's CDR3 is CSVLVRGGELFF. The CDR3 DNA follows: TGCAGCGTTTTAGTCAGGGGCGGGGAGCTGTTTTTT.

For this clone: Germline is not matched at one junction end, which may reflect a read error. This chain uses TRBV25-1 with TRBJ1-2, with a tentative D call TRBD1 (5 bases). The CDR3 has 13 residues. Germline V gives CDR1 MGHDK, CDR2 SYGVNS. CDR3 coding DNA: TGTGCCGGCAGTGTTAGGGGCCTGTATGGCTACACCTTC. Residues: CAGSVRGLYGYTF.

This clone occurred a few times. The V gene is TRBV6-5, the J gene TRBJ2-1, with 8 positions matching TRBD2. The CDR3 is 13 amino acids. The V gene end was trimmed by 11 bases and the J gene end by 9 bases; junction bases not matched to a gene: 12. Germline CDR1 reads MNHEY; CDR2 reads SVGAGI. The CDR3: CAREGLVVGEQFF. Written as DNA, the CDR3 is TGTGCCCGGGAGGGACTAGTGGTCGGTGAGCAGTTCTTC.

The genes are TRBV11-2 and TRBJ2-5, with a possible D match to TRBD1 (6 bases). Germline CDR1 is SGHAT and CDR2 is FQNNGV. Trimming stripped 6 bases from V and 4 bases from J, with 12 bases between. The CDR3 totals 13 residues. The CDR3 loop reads CASSWGQGETQYF. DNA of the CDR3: TGTGCCAGCAGTTGGGGGCAGGGAGAGACCCAGTACTTC.